Sequencing of this TCR beta chain was carried out in a study of blood T cell repertoires in COVID-19. In the authors' workflow: Nucleated cell number was recorded as an estimate derived from reference gene primer amplification. The method was immunoSEQ multiplex PCR; TCRdb's version includes in-frame clones alone and lacks a portion of them. V and J calls and clone size are copied from that table; D and trimming were computed from the DNA. The sample has about 140,000 clones; around nine tenths are singletons. This clone was counted a few times. Germline CDR1 reads SEHNR; CDR2 reads FQNEAQ (reference sequence). The V end was cut by 3 bases, the J end by 0 bases, with 5 bases between. The length of the CDR3 is 13 residues.

Material: peripheral blood. This chain uses TRBV7-9 with TRBJ1-2; D gene ambiguous. The receptor was isolated from a woman aged 40 to 50 with acute or convalescent COVID-19. DNA for the CDR3: TGTGCCAGCAGCTTGGAGGCTAACTATGGCTACACCTTC. It yields the protein CASSLEANYGYTF. Full variable domain (remainder filled in from reference TRBV7-9 and TRBJ1-2): DTGVSQNPRHKITKRGQNVTFRCDPISEHNRLYWYRQTLGQGPEFLTYFQNEAQLEKSRLLSDRFSAERPKGSFSTLEIQRTEQGDSAMYLCASSLEANYGYTFGSGTRLTVV.